The subject of this entry is one T cell receptor beta chain. These data come from a study of blood T cell repertoires in COVID-19. The V end was cut by 5 bases, the J end by 3 bases, with 16 bases between. Per germline, CDR1 LGHNA and CDR2 YNFKEQ. The CDR3 sequence is 15 residues long. Measured with immunoSEQ multiplex PCR; TCRdb has only the in-frame clones, and not every one. The sample consists of 110,000 to 150,000 clones, more than 80% of them appearing once. Two consecutive negative NP/OP PCR tests, clearance, or resolved symptoms defined Cohort 3 recovery. This chain uses TRBV4-2 with TRBJ1-1; possible D gene TRBD1, 5 bases. Sequencing used PBMCs or T cells enriched from blood (not recorded which). This TCR was recovered from a man aged 50-59 years who had recovered from COVID-19. The CDR3 DNA follows: TGTGCCAGCAGCAGGGAAGGAGCGGGGGACACTGAAGCTTTCTTT. This sequence encodes CASSREGAGDTEAFF.